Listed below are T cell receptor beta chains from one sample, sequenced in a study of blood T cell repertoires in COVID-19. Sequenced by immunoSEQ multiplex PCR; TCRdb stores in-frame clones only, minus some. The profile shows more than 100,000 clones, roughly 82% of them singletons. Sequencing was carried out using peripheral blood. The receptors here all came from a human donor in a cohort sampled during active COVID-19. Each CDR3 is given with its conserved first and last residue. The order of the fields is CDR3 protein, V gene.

CDR3 protein: CASSQGQREKLFF; V gene: TRBV7-9
CDR3 protein: CASDRLWGGYTF; V gene: TRBV7-9
CDR3 protein: CASSLAPGQGGSPLHF; V gene: TRBV5-1
CDR3 protein: CATSRDRATNEKLFF; V gene: TRBV15
CDR3 protein: CAISSGTEVYEQYF; V gene: TRBV10-3
CDR3 protein: CASSLGMNRVWEQYF; V gene: TRBV5-1
CDR3 protein: CASSIPMAGARGKQYF; V gene: TRBV19
CDR3 protein: CASSFSGGGGYTF; V gene: TRBV12-3/TRBV12-4
CDR3 protein: CASSDSGGAGDTQYF; V gene: TRBV9
CDR3 protein: CASSLSGSNIQYF; V gene: TRBV25-1
CDR3 protein: CASSFRRGTEAFF; V gene: TRBV11-3
CDR3 protein: CASTLGGGKETQYF; V gene: TRBV5-4
CDR3 protein: CASSTKTTGGNEQYF; V gene: TRBV19
CDR3 protein: CSARRLAFGETQYF; V gene: TRBV29-1
CDR3 protein: CASNLGPSGEQFF; V gene: TRBV12-3/TRBV12-4
CDR3 protein: CASSQGGTEAFF; V gene: TRBV3-1/TRBV3-2
CDR3 protein: CASSLGQGWGQPQHF; V gene: TRBV5-1
CDR3 protein: CATSSAPGKGTEAFF; V gene: TRBV15
CDR3 protein: CASSLSEGTGELFF; V gene: TRBV4-2
CDR3 protein: CASRAGILNTEAFF; V gene: TRBV7-9
CDR3 protein: CASSQESQGNGGSPLHF; V gene: TRBV4-2
CDR3 protein: CASSRGEQETQYF; V gene: TRBV4-1
CDR3 protein: CASSFRETNEKLFF; V gene: TRBV6-2/TRBV6-3
CDR3 protein: CAWKDRRVYGYTF; V gene: TRBV30
CDR3 protein: CASRGIYEQYF; V gene: TRBV6-5
CDR3 protein: CASSWTGAGELFF; V gene: TRBV7-9